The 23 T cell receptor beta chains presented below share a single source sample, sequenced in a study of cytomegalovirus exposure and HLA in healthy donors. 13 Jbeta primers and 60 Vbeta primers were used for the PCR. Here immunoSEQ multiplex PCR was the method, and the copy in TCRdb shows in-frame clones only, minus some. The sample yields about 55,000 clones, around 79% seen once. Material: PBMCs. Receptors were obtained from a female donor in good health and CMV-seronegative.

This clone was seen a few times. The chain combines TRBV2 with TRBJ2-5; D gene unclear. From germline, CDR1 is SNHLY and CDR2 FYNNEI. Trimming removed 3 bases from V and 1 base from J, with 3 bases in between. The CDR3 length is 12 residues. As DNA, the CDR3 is TGTGCCAGCAGTGACAGCCAAGAGACCCAGTACTTC. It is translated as CASSDSQETQYF.

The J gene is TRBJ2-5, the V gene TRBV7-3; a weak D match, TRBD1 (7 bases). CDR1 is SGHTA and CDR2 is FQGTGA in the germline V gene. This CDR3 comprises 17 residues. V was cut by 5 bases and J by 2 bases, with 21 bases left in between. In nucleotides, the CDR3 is TGTGCCAGCAGCCGATCTGGACAGGCCCGGGGGCAAGAGACCCAGTACTTC. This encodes CASSRSGQARGQETQYF. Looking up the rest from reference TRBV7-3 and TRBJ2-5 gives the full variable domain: GAGVSQTPSNKVTEKGKYVELRCDPISGHTALYWYRQSLGQGPEFLIYFQGTGAADDSGLPNDRFFAVRPEGSVSTLKIQRTERGDSAVYLCASSRSGQARGQETQYFGPGTRLLVL.

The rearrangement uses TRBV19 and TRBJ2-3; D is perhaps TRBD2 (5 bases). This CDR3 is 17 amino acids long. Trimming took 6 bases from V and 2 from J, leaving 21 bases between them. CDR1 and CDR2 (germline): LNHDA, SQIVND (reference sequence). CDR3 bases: TGTGCCAGTAGCCCGGGGATTGGCGGGCCACACACAGATACGCAGTATTTT. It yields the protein CASSPGIGGPHTDTQYF.

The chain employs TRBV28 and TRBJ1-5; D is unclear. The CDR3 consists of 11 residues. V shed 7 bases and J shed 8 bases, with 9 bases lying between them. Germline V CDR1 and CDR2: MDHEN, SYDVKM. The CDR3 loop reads CASTGSEPQHF. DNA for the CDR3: TGTGCCAGCACCGGGTCAGAGCCCCAGCATTTT.

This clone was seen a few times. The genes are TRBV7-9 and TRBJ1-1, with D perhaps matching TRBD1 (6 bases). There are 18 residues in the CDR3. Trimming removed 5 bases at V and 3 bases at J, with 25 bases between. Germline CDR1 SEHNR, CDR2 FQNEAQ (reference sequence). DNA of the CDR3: TGTGCCAGCAGCCAAGATTGGACAGAAATTAAACAGGACACTGAAGCTTTCTTT. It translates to CASSQDWTEIKQDTEAFF.

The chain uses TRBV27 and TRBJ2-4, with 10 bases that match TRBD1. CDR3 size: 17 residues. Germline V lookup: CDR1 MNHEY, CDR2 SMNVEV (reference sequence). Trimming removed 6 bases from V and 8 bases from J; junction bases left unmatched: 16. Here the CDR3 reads CASSLSPPGQGIYIQYF. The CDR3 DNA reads TGTGCCAGCAGCCTATCCCCCCCGGGACAGGGGATATACATTCAGTACTTC.

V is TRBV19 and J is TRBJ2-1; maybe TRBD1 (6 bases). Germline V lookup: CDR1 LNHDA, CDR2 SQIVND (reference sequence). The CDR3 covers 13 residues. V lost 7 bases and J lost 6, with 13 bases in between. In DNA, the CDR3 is TGTGCCAGTACGGGAACAGGGATCAATGAGCAGTTCTTC. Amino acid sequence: CASTGTGINEQFF. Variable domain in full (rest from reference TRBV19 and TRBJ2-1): DGGITQSPKYLFRKEGQNVTLSCEQNLNHDAMYWYRQDPGQGLRLIYYSQIVNDFQKGDIAEGYSVSREKKESFPLTVTSAQKNPTAFYLCASTGTGINEQFFGPGTRLTVL.

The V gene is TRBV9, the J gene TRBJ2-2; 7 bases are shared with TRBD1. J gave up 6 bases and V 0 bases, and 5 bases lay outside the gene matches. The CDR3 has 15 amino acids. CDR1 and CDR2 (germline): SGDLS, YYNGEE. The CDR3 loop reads CASSVEQGVAGELFF. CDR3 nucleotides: TGTGCCAGCAGCGTAGAGCAGGGGGTAGCCGGGGAGCTGTTTTTT.

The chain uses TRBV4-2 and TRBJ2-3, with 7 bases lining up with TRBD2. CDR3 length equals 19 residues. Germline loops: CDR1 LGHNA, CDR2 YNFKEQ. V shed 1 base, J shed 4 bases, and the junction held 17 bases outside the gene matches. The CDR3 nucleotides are TGTGCCAGCAGCCAAGCTCAAGGGCGCGGGAGAGGAGGTGCAGATACGCAGTATTTT. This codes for CASSQAQGRGRGGADTQYF.

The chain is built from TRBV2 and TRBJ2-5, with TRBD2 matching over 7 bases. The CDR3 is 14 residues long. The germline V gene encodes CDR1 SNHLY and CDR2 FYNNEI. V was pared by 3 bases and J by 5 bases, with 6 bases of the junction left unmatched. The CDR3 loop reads CASSEMGGPETQYF. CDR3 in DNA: TGTGCCAGCAGTGAGATGGGAGGGCCGGAGACCCAGTACTTC.

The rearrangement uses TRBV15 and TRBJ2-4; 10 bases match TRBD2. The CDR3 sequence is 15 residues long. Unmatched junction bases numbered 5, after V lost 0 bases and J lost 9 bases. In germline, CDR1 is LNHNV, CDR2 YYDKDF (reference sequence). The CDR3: CATSREPSGGGIQYF. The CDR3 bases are TGTGCCACCAGCAGAGAGCCTAGCGGGGGTGGCATTCAGTACTTC.

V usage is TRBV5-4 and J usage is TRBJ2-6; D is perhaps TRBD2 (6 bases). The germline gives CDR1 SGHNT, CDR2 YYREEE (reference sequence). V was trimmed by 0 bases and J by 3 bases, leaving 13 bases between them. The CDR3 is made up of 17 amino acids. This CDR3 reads CASSLEAGGFGANVLTF. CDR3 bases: TGTGCCAGCAGCTTGGAGGCCGGGGGATTTGGGGCCAACGTCCTGACTTTC.

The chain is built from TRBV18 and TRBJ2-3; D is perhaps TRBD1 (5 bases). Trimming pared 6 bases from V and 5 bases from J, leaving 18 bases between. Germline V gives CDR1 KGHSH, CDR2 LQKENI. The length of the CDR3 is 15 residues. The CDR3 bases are TGTGCCAGCTCGTCAATCTCAGGGCGCGAAGATACGCAGTATTTT. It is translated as CASSSISGREDTQYF.

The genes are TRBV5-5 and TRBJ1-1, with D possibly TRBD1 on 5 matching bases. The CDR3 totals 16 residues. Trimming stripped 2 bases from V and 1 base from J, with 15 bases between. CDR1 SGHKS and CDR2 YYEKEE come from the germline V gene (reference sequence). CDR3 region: CASSFGAGIGNTEAFF. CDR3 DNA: TGTGCCAGCAGCTTCGGGGCGGGGATAGGGAACACTGAAGCTTTCTTT.

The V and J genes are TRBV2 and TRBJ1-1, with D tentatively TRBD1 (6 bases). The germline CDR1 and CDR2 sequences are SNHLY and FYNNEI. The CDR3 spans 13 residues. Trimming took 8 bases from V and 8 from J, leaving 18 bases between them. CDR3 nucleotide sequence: TGTGCCAGCGCGCCCACAGGGTACGGGGAAGCTTTCTTT. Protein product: CASAPTGYGEAFF.

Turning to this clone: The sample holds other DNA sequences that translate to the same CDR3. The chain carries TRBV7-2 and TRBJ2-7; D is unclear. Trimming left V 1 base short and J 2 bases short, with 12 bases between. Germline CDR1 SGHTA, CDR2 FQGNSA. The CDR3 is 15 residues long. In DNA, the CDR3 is TGTGCCAGCAGCTTAGTAGGTGGCGGTCCCTACGAGCAGTACTTC. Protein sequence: CASSLVGGGPYEQYF.

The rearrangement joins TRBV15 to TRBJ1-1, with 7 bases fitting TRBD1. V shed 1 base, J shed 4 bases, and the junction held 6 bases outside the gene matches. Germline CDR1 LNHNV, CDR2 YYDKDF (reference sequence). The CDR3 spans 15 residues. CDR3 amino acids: CATSRGQGDVTEAFF. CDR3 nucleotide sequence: TGTGCCACCAGCAGAGGACAGGGAGATGTCACTGAAGCTTTCTTT.

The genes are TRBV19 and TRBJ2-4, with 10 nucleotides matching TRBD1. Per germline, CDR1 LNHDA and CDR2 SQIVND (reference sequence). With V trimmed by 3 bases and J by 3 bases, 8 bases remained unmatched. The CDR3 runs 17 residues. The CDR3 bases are TGTGCCAGTAGTATTTTTAGGACAGGGGGAGGCAAAAACATTCAGTACTTC. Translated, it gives CASSIFRTGGGKNIQYF.

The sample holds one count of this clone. CDR3 DNA sequence: TGCGCCAGCAGCTTGGGAAAGGGGGCGCCCACCGGGGAGCTGTTTTTT. Its protein is CASSLGKGAPTGELFF. This chain uses TRBV5-1 with TRBJ2-2; 7 nucleotides align to TRBD1. The length of the CDR3 is 16 residues. Germline assignment: CDR1 SGHRS and CDR2 YFSETQ. V lost 0 bases, J lost 4 bases, and 6 bases stayed unmatched.

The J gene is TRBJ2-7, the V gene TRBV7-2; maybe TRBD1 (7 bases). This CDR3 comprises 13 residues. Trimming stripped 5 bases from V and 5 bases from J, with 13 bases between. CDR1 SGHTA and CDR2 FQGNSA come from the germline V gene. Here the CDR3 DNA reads TGTGCCAGCAGCCGTCAGGGGGGCGACGAGCAGTACTTC. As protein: CASSRQGGDEQYF.

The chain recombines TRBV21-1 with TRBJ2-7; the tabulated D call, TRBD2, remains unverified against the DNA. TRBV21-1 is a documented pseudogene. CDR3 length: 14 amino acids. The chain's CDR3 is CATTKGREGREQYF. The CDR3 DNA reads TGTGCCACCACTAAGGGCAGGGAAGGGAGGGAGCAGTACTTC.

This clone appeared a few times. The CDR3 nucleotides are TGTGCCAGCGGGAACTTAGAGGGGGTTCCCTACGAGCAGTACTTC. Amino acids: CASGNLEGVPYEQYF. The chain joins TRBV28 to TRBJ2-7; tentative D call: TRBD1 (6 bases). Germline V lookup: CDR1 MDHEN, CDR2 SYDVKM. Trimming took 8 bases from V and 2 from J, leaving 19 bases between them. The CDR3 is 15 amino acids.

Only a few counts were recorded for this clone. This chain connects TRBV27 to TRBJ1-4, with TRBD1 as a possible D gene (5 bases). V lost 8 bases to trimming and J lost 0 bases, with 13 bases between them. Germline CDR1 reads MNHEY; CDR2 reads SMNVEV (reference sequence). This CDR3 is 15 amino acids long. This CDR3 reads CASRAGGATNEKLFF. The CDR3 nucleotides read TGTGCCAGCCGCGCCGGGGGAGCAACTAATGAAAAACTGTTTTTT.